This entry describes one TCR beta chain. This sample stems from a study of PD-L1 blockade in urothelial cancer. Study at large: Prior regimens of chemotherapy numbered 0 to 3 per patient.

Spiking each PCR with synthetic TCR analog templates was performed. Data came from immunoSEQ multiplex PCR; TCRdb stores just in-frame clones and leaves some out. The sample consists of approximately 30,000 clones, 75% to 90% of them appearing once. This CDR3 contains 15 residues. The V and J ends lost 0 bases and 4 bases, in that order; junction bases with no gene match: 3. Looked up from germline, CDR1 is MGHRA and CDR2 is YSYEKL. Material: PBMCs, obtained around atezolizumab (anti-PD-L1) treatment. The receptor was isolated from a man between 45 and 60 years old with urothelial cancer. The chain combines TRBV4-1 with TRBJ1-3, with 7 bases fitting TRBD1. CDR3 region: CASSQDRGRGNTIYF. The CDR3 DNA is TGCGCCAGCAGCCAAGATAGGGGGCGAGGAAACACCATATATTTT.